A single sample is the source of the 23 T cell receptor beta chains below, sequenced in a study of CD8 T cells in ankylosing spondylitis. TCRdb called the 5' RACE reads again in MiXCR, with one record for every CDR3 protein. The table lists some 140,000 distinct CDR3 sequences, roughly 8.4% of them singletons. Sequencing used synovial fluid, either unsorted or a sorted T cell fraction (not recorded which). Receptor source: a male donor with ankylosing spondylitis.

At least ten counts were recorded for this clonotype. The chain has TRBV20-1 and TRBJ2-1; TRBD2 matches 7 bases. Trimming removed 8 bases from V and 5 bases from J; junction bases left unmatched: 12. The germline V gene has CDR1 DFQATT and CDR2 SNEGSKA (reference sequence). CDR3 size: 14 residues. The CDR3, as DNA: TGCAGTCCTTCGGAGGCTAGCGGTCACAATGAGCAGTTCTTC. It translates to CSPSEASGHNEQFF.

This clonotype has at least ten counts. This sequence joins TRBV27 and TRBJ2-3; a possible D gene is TRBD1 (6 bases). Germline loops: CDR1 MNHEY, CDR2 SMNVEV (reference sequence). Deletions cut 5 bases from V and 6 bases from J, with 15 bases between. The CDR3 is made up of 14 amino acids. Here the CDR3 reads CASSKTGFLDTQYF. The CDR3 DNA is TGTGCCAGCAGTAAGACAGGATTCTTGGATACGCAGTATTTT.

The gene calls are TRBV11-2 and TRBJ1-6; possibly TRBD1 for D (5 bases). Germline-derived CDR1 and CDR2 are SGHAT and FQNNGV. V was cut by 5 bases and J by 10 bases, with 27 bases left in between. The CDR3 totals 18 residues. The chain's CDR3 is CASSPPDSYGPRRSPLHF. The CDR3 DNA follows: TGTGCCAGCAGCCCCCCCGACAGTTATGGTCCCCGAAGGTCACCCCTCCACTTT.

This clonotype has only a few counts. The chain has TRBV5-4 and TRBJ1-3; 7 bases are shared with TRBD1. The CDR3 consists of 15 residues. V lost 9 bases, J lost 0 bases, and 9 bases stayed unmatched. CDR1 is SGHNT, CDR2 YYREEE, per germline (reference sequence). The CDR3 DNA follows: TGTGCCACTTGGACAGGTGGAACCTCTGGAAACACCATATATTTT. Translation: CATWTGGTSGNTIYF.

This clonotype was counted at least ten times. The V call is TRBV6-5, the J call TRBJ1-2; D ambiguous. The CDR3 consists of 13 residues. The germline CDR1 and CDR2 sequences are MNHEY and SVGAGI. Between the trimmed V and J ends, which lost 2 bases and 1 base, there was a span of 5 bases. The CDR3 reads CASSYDGNYGYTF. The CDR3 DNA is TGTGCCAGCAGTTACGACGGTAACTATGGCTACACCTTC.

This clonotype was detected a few times. The chain joins TRBV11-2 to TRBJ1-6; the D gene is possibly TRBD1 (5 bases). The V end was cut by 5 bases, the J end by 10 bases, with 18 bases between. This CDR3 is 15 amino acids long. CDR1 SGHAT and CDR2 FQNNGV come from the germline V gene. CDR3 sequence: CASSPVGGLQSPLHF. In DNA, the CDR3 is TGTGCCAGCAGCCCAGTCGGGGGTTTACAGTCACCCCTCCACTTT.

This clonotype was seen more than once but under ten times. J is TRBJ2-1 and V is TRBV19; 10 bases align to TRBD2. The CDR3 length is 16 residues. V trimming: 6 bases; J trimming: 3 bases; junction bases outside the gene matches: 8. The germline CDR1 and CDR2 sequences are LNHDA and SQIVND (reference sequence). The CDR3 reads CASRQALAGVYNEQFF. CDR3 nucleotides: TGTGCCAGTAGGCAGGCCCTAGCGGGGGTCTACAATGAGCAGTTCTTC.

This clonotype was seen ten or more times. The rearrangement links TRBV7-2 to TRBJ2-7, with 8 bases lining up with TRBD2. This CDR3 is 16 amino acids long. With 0 bases clipped from V and 6 bases from J, the junction kept 10 bases outside the gene matches. Germline assignment: CDR1 SGHTA and CDR2 FQGNSA. CDR3 nucleotides: TGTGCCAGCAGCTTAGCGAGTAGCGGGATTGGGGTCGAGCAGTACTTC. This gives the protein CASSLASSGIGVEQYF.

The chain links TRBV19 to TRBJ2-3; a weak D match, TRBD2 (5 bases). Trimming removed 4 bases from V and 2 bases from J, with 13 bases in between. The CDR3 spans 15 residues. Germline CDR1 reads LNHDA; CDR2 reads SQIVND (reference sequence). The CDR3 sequence is CASSRTRNPTDTQYF. The CDR3 coding sequence is TGTGCCAGTAGTAGGACTCGCAACCCCACAGATACGCAGTATTTT.

This chain connects TRBV20-1 to TRBJ1-6, with D uncertain. The germline V gene encodes CDR1 DFQATT and CDR2 SNEGSKA (reference sequence). This CDR3 has 13 amino acids. Trimming removed 7 bases at V and 7 bases at J, with 14 bases between. The CDR3 is CSVRRQLNSPLHF. Written as DNA, the CDR3 is TGCAGTGTCAGGAGGCAGTTAAATTCACCCCTCCACTTT.

This rearrangement joins TRBV28 to TRBJ1-6; TRBD1 matches 9 bases. The germline CDR1 and CDR2 sequences are MDHEN and SYDVKM. V was clipped by 6 bases and J by 0 bases; unmatched bases: 12. This CDR3 region has 19 residues. The CDR3 here is CASRPPGTGFFSYNSPLHF. CDR3 nucleotides: TGTGCCAGCAGGCCTCCCGGGACAGGGTTCTTCTCCTATAATTCACCCCTCCACTTT.

This clonotype was seen repeatedly, ten times or more. The chain has TRBV7-2 and TRBJ1-3; 8 nucleotides agree with TRBD1. The germline CDR1 and CDR2 sequences are SGHTA and FQGNSA. CDR3 length: 16 amino acids. J was trimmed by 2 bases and V by 5 bases; bases with no gene match: 8. The CDR3 DNA is TGTGCCAGCAGCCTAGGACAGGGAAATCCTGGAAACACCATATATTTT. Translation: CASSLGQGNPGNTIYF.

This clonotype was detected ten times or more. This chain joins TRBV27 and TRBJ2-2, with D unresolved. The CDR3 covers 13 residues. CDR1 MNHEY and CDR2 SMNVEV come from the germline V gene (reference sequence). V shed 4 bases and J shed 5 bases, with 8 bases lying between them. CDR3: CASSSHGTGELFF. The CDR3 DNA reads as TGTGCCAGCAGTTCCCATGGAACCGGGGAGCTGTTTTTT.

This clonotype was counted many times. J is TRBJ2-5 and V is TRBV12-3 or TRBV12-4, with no clear D. Trimming left V 3 bases short and J 4 bases short, with 6 bases between. This CDR3 contains 12 residues. The CDR3 DNA reads as TGTGCCAGCAGTTTCCTAAGAGAGACCCAGTACTTC. Translated, it gives CASSFLRETQYF.

This chain links TRBV6-2 or TRBV6-3 with TRBJ1-5; 7 nucleotides agree with TRBD1. This CDR3 contains 15 residues. Unmatched junction bases numbered 8, after V lost 5 bases and J lost 4 bases. Per germline, CDR1 MNHEY and CDR2 SVGEGT. The CDR3 sequence: CASSNRQGGNQPQHF. The CDR3 DNA reads as TGTGCCAGCAGTAACCGACAGGGAGGGAATCAGCCCCAGCATTTT.

The chain recombines TRBV9 with TRBJ1-1; possibly TRBD1 for D (5 bases). Germline loops: CDR1 SGDLS, CDR2 YYNGEE. The CDR3 runs 15 residues. V lost 4 bases and J lost 2, with 15 bases in between. The CDR3 loop reads CASSPLGEGNTEAFF. For the CDR3, the DNA is TGTGCCAGCAGCCCTTTAGGGGAGGGTAACACTGAAGCTTTCTTT.

At least ten counts were recorded for this clonotype. The chain uses TRBV28 and TRBJ1-3; TRBD1 is a possible D gene (5 bases). CDR3 length: 13 residues. V lost 8 bases, J lost 4 bases, and 12 bases lay in between. CDR1 is MDHEN and CDR2 is SYDVKM in the germline V gene. CDR3 region: CASGRGSGNTIYF. In DNA, the CDR3 is TGTGCCAGCGGAAGGGGTTCGGGAAACACCATATATTTT.

The J gene is TRBJ2-7, the V gene TRBV11-1; 7 bases line up with TRBD1. The V gene end was trimmed by 5 bases and the J gene end by 6 bases; junction bases not matched to a gene: 7. There are 13 residues in the CDR3. Germline V gene data show CDR1 as SGHAT and CDR2 as FQDESV (reference sequence). CDR3 DNA: TGTGCCAGCAGCAAGGACAGGATTGGCGAGCAGTACTTC. Translated, it gives CASSKDRIGEQYF.

This clonotype was detected many times. This chain connects TRBV24-1 to TRBJ2-3; D tentatively reads TRBD1 or TRBD2 (6 bases each). V gave up 5 bases and J gave up 5 bases, with 16 bases separating them. Germline-derived CDR1 and CDR2 are KGHDR and SFDVKD. The CDR3 covers 15 residues. The DNA for the CDR3 is TGTGCCACCAGTGGGGTTAGGGGGGCCGGAGATACGCAGTATTTT. Amino acid sequence: CATSGVRGAGDTQYF.

Ten or more counts support this clonotype. This chain uses TRBV20-1 with TRBJ2-1; TRBD1 matches at 9 bases. V was clipped by 5 bases and J by 8 bases; unmatched bases: 7. The CDR3 totals 13 residues. Germline V gene data show CDR1 as DFQATT and CDR2 as SNEGSKA (reference sequence). This CDR3 reads CSAAGQGIYEQFF. Written as DNA, the CDR3 is TGCAGTGCTGCGGGACAGGGTATCTATGAGCAGTTCTTC.

This clonotype has more than one count but fewer than ten. CDR3 bases: TGTGCCAGCAGCCGGCCGGGGACAGGGGATACCTACGAGCAGTACTTC. This translates into CASSRPGTGDTYEQYF. This chain links TRBV6-2 or TRBV6-3 with TRBJ2-7; 10 bases are a match to TRBD1. The CDR3 contains 16 residues. The V segment lost 6 bases and the J segment 2 bases; nucleotides outside the gene matches: 10. Germline CDR1 reads MNHEY; CDR2 reads SVGEGT.

The chain links TRBV4-2 to TRBJ1-1; D uncertain. V was shortened by 4 bases and J by 3 bases, with 9 bases between the two germline ends. The germline V gene has CDR1 LGHNA and CDR2 YNFKEQ. This CDR3 is 13 amino acids long. Written as DNA, the CDR3 is TGTGCCAGCAGCCCCTACTTACACACTGAAGCTTTCTTT. This codes for CASSPYLHTEAFF.

This clonotype was counted a few times. V gene TRBV4-3 combines with J gene TRBJ1-1; the D is unclear. There are 13 residues in the CDR3. Trimming left V 4 bases short and J 1 base short, with 7 bases between. Germline V gives CDR1 LGHNA, CDR2 YSLEER. The CDR3 DNA follows: TGCGCCAGCAGCCGGGTCCCGAACACTGAAGCTTTCTTT. This codes for CASSRVPNTEAFF.